What follows is one T cell receptor (beta chain) and its context. Its antigen is not identified. PCR primers comprised 60 Vbeta and 13 Jbeta primers. TCRdb keeps only in-frame clones here, not all; method: immunoSEQ multiplex PCR. Among 200,000 to 250,000 clones listed, roughly 75% were seen once. The record originates from a study of cytomegalovirus exposure and HLA in healthy donors. There are 15 residues in the CDR3. Germline V CDR1 and CDR2: SGHNT, YENEEA. The V gene end was trimmed by 0 bases and the J gene end by 5 bases; junction bases not matched to a gene: 3. Donors consisted of healthy bone marrow donors. Whole-study results and caveats: An Asian-associated ancestry cluster reportedly showed fewer N-insertions than the roughly 700-donor mean in a later analysis.

The V call is TRBV11-3, the J call TRBJ2-3; 9 nucleotides agree with TRBD2. The material sequenced was PBMCs. The origin of this receptor is a young woman in good health and CMV-seronegative. The CDR3: CASSLEGRGGDTQYF. For the CDR3, the DNA is TGTGCCAGCAGCTTAGAGGGGCGGGGGGGAGATACGCAGTATTTT. Based on the CDR3 plus reference TRBV11-3 and TRBJ2-3, the full variable domain is EAGVVQSPRYKIIEKKQPVAFWCNPISGHNTLYWYLQNLGQGPELLIRYENEEAVDDSQLPKDRFSAERLKGVDSTLKIQPAELGDSAVYLCASSLEGRGGDTQYFGPGTRLTVL.